The 20 T cell receptor beta chains listed next were all sequenced from one sample in a study of cytomegalovirus exposure and HLA in healthy donors. The PCR made use of 60 Vbeta and 13 Jbeta primers. The repertoire was sequenced with immunoSEQ multiplex PCR; TCRdb's copy has only in-frame clones and lacks some. This sample carries 220,000 or so clones, about 75% of them seen once, and the ten largest clones take roughly 1.9%. Sequenced sample: PBMCs. The origin of the receptors is a woman aged 25-40 years in good health and CMV-seronegative.

The CDR3 spells CASRGARDEQYF. For the CDR3, the DNA is TGCGCCAGCCGGGGGGCCCGGGACGAGCAGTACTTC. The genes are TRBV5-1 and TRBJ2-7, with D maybe TRBD2 (7 bases). The CDR3 covers 12 residues. V lost 7 bases and J 5 bases, leaving 13 bases between the germline ends. Germline V gene data show CDR1 as SGHRS and CDR2 as YFSETQ.

The chain combines TRBV5-1 with TRBJ2-1, with 11 bases identical to TRBD2. The CDR3 sequence is 15 residues long. Trimming at V came to 5 bases and at J to 5 bases, leaving 6 bases not matched to a gene. From germline, CDR1 is SGHRS and CDR2 YFSETQ. CDR3 amino acids: CASSTGLAGNNEQFF. In DNA, the CDR3 is TGCGCCAGCAGTACAGGACTAGCGGGTAACAATGAGCAGTTCTTC. Based on the CDR3 plus reference TRBV5-1 and TRBJ2-1, the full variable domain is KAGVTQTPRYLIKTRGQQVTLSCSPISGHRSVSWYQQTPGQGLQFLFEYFSETQRNKGNFPGRFSGRQFSNSRSEMNVSTLELGDSALYLCASSTGLAGNNEQFFGPGTRLTVL.

This clone has only a few counts. The CDR3 reads CASSPSGSRVGEQFF. In DNA, the CDR3 is TGTGCCAGCAGCCCTTCCGGCAGCAGGGTCGGAGAGCAGTTCTTC. V gene TRBV9 combines with J gene TRBJ2-1; maybe TRBD1 (5 bases). CDR1 is SGDLS, CDR2 YYNGEE, per germline. Trimming took 4 bases from V and 10 from J, leaving 21 bases between them. The CDR3 sequence is 15 residues long.

The gene calls are TRBV6-1 and TRBJ1-1; D gene unclear. V lost 6 bases and J 2 bases, leaving 10 bases between the germline ends. This CDR3 has 13 amino acids. The germline gives CDR1 MNHNS, CDR2 SASEGT. CDR3 protein: CASSFTENTEAFF. In DNA, the CDR3 is TGTGCCAGCAGCTTTACAGAAAACACTGAAGCTTTCTTT.

This chain links TRBV30 with TRBJ2-2, with 12 bases lining up with TRBD2. Germline trimming cut 6 bases from V and 6 bases from J; bases unmatched to any gene: 8. The CDR3 is 15 residues long. Germline CDR1 is GTSNPN and CDR2 is SVGIG (reference sequence). The CDR3 sequence: CACAPGLAGPGELFF. The DNA of the CDR3 is TGTGCCTGTGCGCCGGGACTAGCGGGTCCCGGGGAGCTGTTTTTT.

This chain links TRBV30 with TRBJ1-2, with TRBD1 matching 8 bases. Trimming took 4 bases from V and 4 from J; bases not matched to a gene: 5. From germline, CDR1 is GTSNPN and CDR2 SVGIG (reference sequence). The CDR3 runs 13 residues. CDR3 nucleotides: TGTGCCTGGAAGGCAGGGGGCGTCTATGGCTACACCTTC. Residues: CAWKAGGVYGYTF.

The chain uses TRBV5-5 and TRBJ1-3, with D perhaps TRBD1 (6 bases). The V gene lost 4 bases and the J gene lost 0 bases, with 11 bases spanning the gap. Germline V gene lookup returns CDR1 SGHKS and CDR2 YYEKEE (reference sequence). CDR3 length equals 15 residues. The chain's CDR3 is CASSPQTGSGNTIYF. Here the CDR3 DNA reads TGTGCCAGCAGCCCCCAGACAGGCTCTGGAAACACCATATATTTT.

This chain uses TRBV30 with TRBJ2-2, with D possibly being TRBD1 (5 bases). The CDR3 has 15 residues. V dropped 2 bases and J dropped 2 bases, with 12 bases sitting between them. In germline, CDR1 is GTSNPN, CDR2 SVGIG (reference sequence). For the CDR3, the DNA is TGTGCCTGGAGTAGGCGCAGGGAAAACACCGGGGAGCTGTTTTTT. The encoded protein is CAWSRRRENTGELFF.

V gene TRBV5-1 combines with J gene TRBJ1-1, with 8 nucleotides matching TRBD1. The CDR3 totals 17 residues. Trimming cost V 5 bases and J 1 base; bases outside gene matches: 13. Germline CDR1 reads SGHRS; CDR2 reads YFSETQ. The CDR3 here is CASRLTGTGVGNTEAFF. The CDR3 region has the DNA TGCGCCAGCAGGTTAACCGGGACAGGTGTAGGGAACACTGAAGCTTTCTTT.

The gene calls are TRBV6-5 and TRBJ1-3; 7 bases match TRBD1. CDR3 length: 14 amino acids. Germline V lookup: CDR1 MNHEY, CDR2 SVGAGI. Trimming took 6 bases from V and 2 from J; bases not matched to a gene: 4. The CDR3 DNA follows: TGTGCCAGCAGACGGGACAGTGCTGGAAACACCATATATTTT. Translation: CASRRDSAGNTIYF.

V is TRBV21-1 and J is TRBJ1-2; the table's D call of TRBD1 was not tested on the DNA. TRBV21-1 is an annotated pseudogene. The CDR3 sequence is 18 residues long. The CDR3 DNA is TGTGCCAGCAGCCCCCCGGGGGACAGGGGGCGGCTTGGCTATGGCTACACCTTC. It translates to CASSPPGDRGRLGYGYTF.

The V gene is TRBV12-5, the J gene TRBJ2-2; D is undetermined. V was pared by 4 bases and J by 0 bases, with 6 bases between. Germline CDR1 LGHNT, CDR2 FRNRAP. This CDR3 contains 14 residues. CDR3 sequence: CASGSSANTGELFF. CDR3 nucleotides: TGTGCTAGTGGTTCCAGCGCGAACACCGGGGAGCTGTTTTTT.

This clone was found once. The chain combines TRBV29-1 with TRBJ1-5; D possibly corresponds to TRBD1 (5 bases). Per germline, CDR1 SQVTM and CDR2 ANQGSEA. The CDR3 has 13 amino acids. Between the trimmed V and J ends, which lost 4 bases and 0 bases, there was a span of 7 bases. In DNA form, the CDR3 reads TGCAGCGTTGGGACAAGTAGCAATCAGCCCCAGCATTTT. It is translated as CSVGTSSNQPQHF.

The rearrangement joins TRBV4-2 to TRBJ2-3, with 11 bases identical to TRBD2. This CDR3 spans 17 amino acids. Unmatched junction bases numbered 7, after V lost 0 bases and J lost 5 bases. Germline CDR1 and CDR2: LGHNA and YNFKEQ. The CDR3 DNA follows: TGTGCCAGCAGCCAAGATGGGCTAGCGGGGGGAGGAGATACGCAGTATTTT. The encoded protein is CASSQDGLAGGGDTQYF.

The rearrangement joins TRBV15 to TRBJ2-2, with 8 positions matching TRBD1. Germline lookup yields CDR1 LNHNV and CDR2 YYDKDF (reference sequence). V shed 7 bases and J 4 bases; nucleotides not matched to a gene: 5. CDR3 size: 14 residues. The CDR3 DNA reads TGTGCCACCAAGGACAGGGTAGGCACCGGGGAGCTGTTTTTT. Protein sequence: CATKDRVGTGELFF. The full variable domain, its missing parts supplied by reference TRBV15 and TRBJ2-2, is DAMVIQNPRYQVTQFGKPVTLSCSQTLNHNVMYWYQQKSSQAPKLLFHYYDKDFNNEADTPDNFQSRRPNTSFCFLDIRSPGLGDTAMYLCATKDRVGTGELFFGEGSRLTVL.

V is TRBV27 and J is TRBJ2-5; the match to TRBD2 covers 10 bases. The J call is uncertain, as TRBJ2-7 better fits the DNA end. The CDR3 totals 15 residues. Germline CDR1 MNHEY, CDR2 SMNVEV (reference sequence). The CDR3 is CASSLYRSGRDEQYF. As DNA, the CDR3 is TGTGCCAGCAGTTTATATCGCAGCGGGAGGGACGAGCAGTACTTC.

This clone turned up a few times. The V gene is TRBV7-2, the J gene TRBJ2-1; TRBD2 matches 8 bases. Germline CDR1 reads SGHTA; CDR2 reads FQGNSA. CDR3 length equals 15 residues. V shed 5 bases, J shed 4 bases, and the junction held 7 bases outside the gene matches. CDR3: CASSNRGGNYNEQFF. In nucleotides, the CDR3 is TGTGCCAGCAGCAACCGGGGGGGGAATTACAATGAGCAGTTCTTC.

This sequence joins TRBV7-9 and TRBJ2-3; 11 nucleotides align to TRBD2. The CDR3 has 16 amino acids. Trimming cost V 3 bases and J 5 bases; bases outside gene matches: 7. Germline CDR1 reads SEHNR; CDR2 reads FQNEAQ (reference sequence). The CDR3, as DNA: TGTGCCAGCAGCTTTTTCAGGCTAGCGGGGGGAGATACGCAGTATTTT. The encoded protein is CASSFFRLAGGDTQYF.

The chain is built from TRBV7-9 and TRBJ2-5; weak D call: TRBD2 (5 bases). V was trimmed by 3 bases and J by 7 bases, leaving 6 bases between them. The CDR3 has 11 residues. Germline lookup yields CDR1 SEHNR and CDR2 FQNEAQ (reference sequence). CDR3 amino acids: CASSFEGTQYF. CDR3 in DNA: TGTGCCAGCAGCTTCGAGGGGACCCAGTACTTC. The whole variable domain, remainder taken from reference TRBV7-9 and TRBJ2-5, is DTGVSQNPRHKITKRGQNVTFRCDPISEHNRLYWYRQTLGQGPEFLTYFQNEAQLEKSRLLSDRFSAERPKGSFSTLEIQRTEQGDSAMYLCASSFEGTQYFGPGTRLLVL.

The chain has TRBV5-1 and TRBJ1-1, with TRBD1 matching 7 bases. Germline V gene data show CDR1 as SGHRS and CDR2 as YFSETQ. After removal of 4 bases from V and 1 base from J, the junction contained 7 bases not matched to a gene. CDR3 length equals 15 residues. CDR3: CASSLLGTANTEAFF. The CDR3 bases are TGCGCCAGCAGCCTACTGGGGACAGCGAACACTGAAGCTTTCTTT. The entire variable domain, with the rest obtained from reference TRBV5-1 and TRBJ1-1, is as follows: KAGVTQTPRYLIKTRGQQVTLSCSPISGHRSVSWYQQTPGQGLQFLFEYFSETQRNKGNFPGRFSGRQFSNSRSEMNVSTLELGDSALYLCASSLLGTANTEAFFGQGTRLTVV.